The 27 T cell receptor beta chains below all came from one sample that was sequenced in a study of CD8 T cells in Susac syndrome. RNA in amounts of roughly 0.5 to 1 ug was reverse transcribed with random hexamers. Using its own MiXCR run on the immunoSEQ multiplex PCR reads, TCRdb lists one record per CDR3 protein. The sample holds 200,000 or so distinct CDR3 sequences; about 94% are singletons and the top ten take 0.098%. The specimen sequenced was CD4+ T cells from PBMCs. The source is a human donor with Susac syndrome.

The J gene is TRBJ1-1, the V gene TRBV18, with D uncertain. V was shortened by 4 bases and J by 2 bases, with 8 bases between the two germline ends. Germline V gene data show CDR1 as KGHSH and CDR2 as LQKENI. The CDR3 covers 13 residues. CDR3 region: CASSREPNTEAFF. The CDR3 nucleotides are TGTGCCAGCTCACGAGAACCCAACACTGAAGCTTTCTTT.

CDR3 bases: TGTGCCAGTAGTAGGTACAGCAATGAGCAGTTCTTC. This encodes CASSRYSNEQFF. The gene calls are TRBV19 and TRBJ2-1; D is unresolved. This CDR3 has 12 amino acids. Per germline, CDR1 LNHDA and CDR2 SQIVND (reference sequence). Trimming took 4 bases from V and 6 from J, leaving 7 bases between them.

The chain combines TRBV6-1 with TRBJ1-5; 8 bases fit TRBD1. V was pared by 1 base and J by 2 bases, with 1 base of the junction left unmatched. The CDR3 contains 15 residues. The germline CDR1 and CDR2 sequences are MNHNS and SASEGT. CDR3 DNA: TGTGCCAGCAGTGAAGAGACAGGGGGCAATCAGCCCCAGCATTTT. Encoded protein: CASSEETGGNQPQHF.

This clonotype was found once. V usage is TRBV7-9 and J usage is TRBJ1-1; the D is unclear. The length of the CDR3 is 14 residues. In germline, CDR1 is SEHNR, CDR2 FQNEAQ (reference sequence). The V gene lost 3 bases and the J gene lost 1 base, with 9 bases spanning the gap. The CDR3 DNA follows: TGTGCCAGCAGCTTGGGGAGGCAGAACACTGAAGCTTTCTTT. Its protein product is CASSLGRQNTEAFF.

Written as DNA, the CDR3 is TGTGCCAGTAGACTAGGACAGGGGTCTGGGGCCAACGTCCTGACTTTC. Encoded protein: CASRLGQGSGANVLTF. The genes are TRBV28 and TRBJ2-6, with 9 bases identical to TRBD1. Germline V gene lookup returns CDR1 MDHEN and CDR2 SYDVKM. This CDR3 region has 16 residues. The V segment lost 9 bases and the J segment 1 base; nucleotides outside the gene matches: 7.

This clonotype occurred once. This rearrangement joins TRBV29-1 to TRBJ2-7, with D possibly being TRBD2 (5 bases). CDR3 size: 12 residues. V lost 4 bases and J 4 bases, leaving 11 bases between the germline ends. Germline CDR1 is SQVTM and CDR2 is ANQGSEA. The chain's CDR3 is CSVARGGYEQYF. CDR3 sequence (DNA): TGCAGCGTTGCCCGAGGCGGGTACGAGCAGTACTTC.

The chain couples TRBV6-4 to TRBJ1-4; 7 nucleotides match TRBD1. CDR1 and CDR2 from the germline V gene are MRHNA and SNTAGT. This CDR3 has 15 amino acids. J lost 3 bases, V lost 5 bases, and 6 bases had no gene match. The CDR3 protein is CASSSTGTPNEKLFF. CDR3 nucleotide sequence: TGTGCCAGCAGTTCGACAGGGACCCCTAATGAAAAACTGTTTTTT.

This chain links TRBV30 with TRBJ2-3; TRBD1 aligns across 10 bases. The CDR3 length is 14 residues. Per the germline V gene, CDR1 is GTSNPN and CDR2 is SVGIG (reference sequence). The junction had 6 bases not matched to a gene; V was cut back by 5 bases and J by 4 bases. CDR3 bases: TGTGCCTGGGTACTGGGGACAGGGGCAGATACGCAGTATTTT. It is translated as CAWVLGTGADTQYF.

V is TRBV30 and J is TRBJ1-2; 8 bases agree with TRBD1. This CDR3 spans 14 amino acids. Trimming removed 2 bases from V and 7 bases from J; junction bases left unmatched: 9. CDR1 is GTSNPN and CDR2 is SVGIG in the germline V gene (reference sequence). CDR3 sequence reads: CAWSPFETGGGYTF. The CDR3 DNA is TGTGCCTGGAGTCCATTCGAAACAGGGGGTGGCTACACCTTC.

The J gene is TRBJ2-3, the V gene TRBV4-3; the D is unclear. The CDR3 covers 16 residues. CDR1 and CDR2 from the germline V gene are LGHNA and YSLEER. With 0 bases removed from V and 3 bases from J, the gap between germline ends came to 13 bases. Here the CDR3 reads CASSQDIGIGTDTQYF. CDR3 bases: TGCGCCAGCAGCCAAGATATTGGGATCGGAACAGATACGCAGTATTTT.

This clonotype has just one count. The V and J genes are TRBV29-1 and TRBJ1-1; perhaps TRBD1 as D (6 bases). The germline V gene encodes CDR1 SQVTM and CDR2 ANQGSEA. Trimming cost V 7 bases and J 1 base, with 10 bases left between them. The CDR3 is made up of 12 amino acids. In DNA form, the CDR3 reads TGCAGCGCAGGGGACGGGAACACTGAAGCTTTCTTT. Amino acids: CSAGDGNTEAFF. Together with reference TRBV29-1 and TRBJ1-1, the CDR3 gives the full variable domain: SAVISQKPSRDICQRGTSLTIQCQVDSQVTMMFWYRQQPGQSLTLIATANQGSEATYESGFVIDKFPISRPNLTFSTLTVSNMSPEDSSIYLCSAGDGNTEAFFGQGTRLTVV.

This sequence joins TRBV11-2 and TRBJ2-3, with D perhaps matching TRBD1 (5 bases). Germline V gene sequence: CDR1 SGHAT, CDR2 FQNNGV. Trimming took 3 bases from V and 5 from J, leaving 9 bases between them. This CDR3 is 13 amino acids long. CDR3 amino acids: CASSLGLGDTQYF. The CDR3 DNA is TGTGCCAGCAGCTTGGGGCTGGGAGATACGCAGTATTTT.

The chain couples TRBV14 to TRBJ1-1; D unclear. The CDR3 runs to 13 residues. V shed 0 bases and J shed 3 bases, with 5 bases lying between them. The germline V gene has CDR1 SGHDN and CDR2 FVKESK. The CDR3 nucleotides are TGTGCCAGCAGCCAAGATCAGTACACTGAAGCTTTCTTT. Its translation is CASSQDQYTEAFF.

The genes are TRBV20-1 and TRBJ2-7, with 10 bases fitting TRBD2. The CDR3 is made up of 14 amino acids. Trimming took 6 bases from V and 9 from J; bases not matched to a gene: 14. Per germline, CDR1 DFQATT and CDR2 SNEGSKA (reference sequence). CDR3 amino acids: CSAAQGLAGARQYF. In DNA, the CDR3 is TGCAGTGCCGCCCAGGGGCTAGCGGGGGCGCGGCAGTACTTC.

DNA for the CDR3: TGCAGCGTTGGGGGACAGCAAGTTTACGAGCAGTACTTC. Translated, it gives CSVGGQQVYEQYF. V gene TRBV29-1 combines with J gene TRBJ2-7; 7 bases match TRBD1. The CDR3 runs 13 residues. CDR1 is SQVTM, CDR2 ANQGSEA, per germline. With V trimmed by 4 bases and J by 4 bases, 7 bases remained unmatched.

V and J are TRBV19 and TRBJ2-7; weak D call: TRBD2 (6 bases). Germline CDR1 LNHDA, CDR2 SQIVND (reference sequence). CDR3 size: 15 residues. V lost 5 bases, J lost 3 bases, and 17 bases lay in between. CDR3 sequence reads: CASSFGTQGGYEQYF. The CDR3 DNA reads as TGTGCCAGTAGTTTCGGGACTCAGGGCGGCTACGAGCAGTACTTC. Using reference TRBV19 and TRBJ2-7 for the parts outside the CDR3, the full variable domain is DGGITQSPKYLFRKEGQNVTLSCEQNLNHDAMYWYRQDPGQGLRLIYYSQIVNDFQKGDIAEGYSVSREKKESFPLTVTSAQKNPTAFYLCASSFGTQGGYEQYFGPGTRLTVT.

The J gene is TRBJ2-3, the V gene TRBV7-9; D ambiguous. Germline V CDR1 and CDR2: SEHNR, FQNEAQ (reference sequence). CDR3 length equals 12 residues. V lost 4 bases to trimming and J lost 2 bases, with 4 bases between them. CDR3 DNA sequence: TGTGCCAGCAGCTGGTCCACAGATACGCAGTATTTT. Protein sequence: CASSWSTDTQYF.

The chain has TRBV7-3 and TRBJ2-5, with 7 positions matching TRBD2. The junction had 0 bases not matched to a gene; V was cut back by 2 bases and J by 3 bases. From germline, CDR1 is SGHTA and CDR2 FQGTGA. This CDR3 spans 13 amino acids. This chain's CDR3 is CASSLLAEETQYF. CDR3 sequence (DNA): TGTGCCAGCAGCTTACTAGCGGAAGAGACCCAGTACTTC. Together with reference TRBV7-3 and TRBJ2-5, the CDR3 gives the full variable domain: GAGVSQTPSNKVTEKGKYVELRCDPISGHTALYWYRQSLGQGPEFLIYFQGTGAADDSGLPNDRFFAVRPEGSVSTLKIQRTERGDSAVYLCASSLLAEETQYFGPGTRLLVL.

The chain carries TRBV29-1 and TRBJ1-1; no firm D call. CDR1 is SQVTM and CDR2 is ANQGSEA in the germline V gene. Between the trimmed V and J ends, which lost 5 bases and 1 base, there was a span of 8 bases. The CDR3 sequence is 12 residues long. CDR3 sequence (DNA): TGCAGCGTTATTCACACGAACACTGAAGCTTTCTTT. This sequence encodes CSVIHTNTEAFF.

The count of this clonotype is one. The rearrangement links TRBV30 to TRBJ1-1, with D possibly being TRBD1 (5 bases). Germline CDR1 GTSNPN, CDR2 SVGIG (reference sequence). V was trimmed by 1 base and J by 6 bases, leaving 12 bases between them. The CDR3 totals 13 residues. Here the CDR3 DNA reads TGTGCCTGGAGTGGGGGTAGGGGAGCTGAAGCTTTCTTT. Translated: CAWSGGRGAEAFF.

The chain has TRBV30 and TRBJ1-1; 8 nucleotides line up with TRBD1. The CDR3 has 15 residues. CDR1 GTSNPN and CDR2 SVGIG come from the germline V gene (reference sequence). J was trimmed by 4 bases and V by 0 bases; bases with no gene match: 7. The CDR3 loop is CAWSVRDRGLTEAFF. In nucleotides, the CDR3 is TGTGCCTGGAGTGTACGTGACAGGGGACTCACTGAAGCTTTCTTT.

This sequence joins TRBV7-6 and TRBJ1-6; D call uncertain. The CDR3 totals 14 residues. From germline, CDR1 is SGHVS and CDR2 FNYEAQ. V lost 0 bases and J lost 7, with 7 bases in between. The chain's CDR3 is CASSLAVTNSPLHF. For the CDR3, the DNA is TGTGCCAGCAGCTTAGCCGTCACAAATTCACCCCTCCACTTT.

CDR3 in amino acids: CASSGGASNQPQHF. In DNA form, the CDR3 reads TGTGCCAGCAGTGGGGGGGCGAGCAATCAGCCCCAGCATTTT. The J gene is TRBJ1-5, the V gene TRBV6-1, with a possible D match to TRBD1 (6 bases). The ends were cut back, 4 bases at V and 1 base at J, with 8 bases in the middle. Germline-derived CDR1 and CDR2 are MNHNS and SASEGT. The CDR3 covers 14 residues.

This clonotype is a singleton in its sample. The rearrangement links TRBV7-8 to TRBJ2-1, with D possibly being TRBD2 (5 bases). This CDR3 spans 15 amino acids. Trimming pared 2 bases from V and 6 bases from J, leaving 14 bases between. Per germline, CDR1 SGHVS and CDR2 FQNEAQ. CDR3 in DNA: TGTGCCAGCAGCTTAAGAGGGTCCCTTTTCAATGAGCAGTTCTTC. Translated: CASSLRGSLFNEQFF.

V and J are TRBV29-1 and TRBJ2-3, with 7 bases aligning to TRBD2. With V trimmed by 5 bases and J by 1 base, 3 bases remained unmatched. CDR3 length: 13 residues. Germline loops: CDR1 SQVTM, CDR2 ANQGSEA. CDR3 sequence: CSVSAGGTDTQYF. The DNA for the CDR3 is TGCAGCGTTTCGGCGGGGGGCACAGATACGCAGTATTTT.

This sequence joins TRBV28 and TRBJ2-7; 9 nucleotides match TRBD2. Germline V gene sequence: CDR1 MDHEN, CDR2 SYDVKM. The J segment lost 3 bases and the V segment lost 2 bases, leaving 14 bases of the junction unmatched. This CDR3 is built from 18 residues. The CDR3 DNA follows: TGTGCCAGCAGTTTAGAGTTATTAGCGGGGGATCCGAACTACGAGCAGTACTTC. It yields the protein CASSLELLAGDPNYEQYF.

The chain uses TRBV5-4 and TRBJ1-6; D might be TRBD1 (5 bases). This CDR3 is 15 amino acids long. Germline V gene lookup returns CDR1 SGHNT and CDR2 YYREEE (reference sequence). V dropped 0 bases and J dropped 10 bases, with 14 bases sitting between them. CDR3 sequence: CASSLVGGNESPLHF. The CDR3 nucleotides read TGTGCCAGCAGCTTGGTCGGGGGGAATGAATCACCCCTCCACTTT.